Sequencing of this T cell receptor (beta chain) was carried out in a study of T cells after yellow fever vaccination. Findings and limits, study-wide: Most primary-vaccination clones recurred post-booster (just under 98% CD4, 85% to 90% CD8). Clonotypes shared by both compartments, CD4 and CD8, made up a small share. Abundant clonotypes (contaminants from the bulk population) could be present in FACS-sorted repertoires.

Notes on this clonotype: Its antigen remains unknown.

The TCR cDNA carried a universal primer site and UMIs from 5'RACE template switching. One entry per CDR3 protein results from TCRdb running MiXCR on the 5' RACE reads. Among fewer than 350,000 distinct CDR3 sequences listed, about 4.5% were seen once. V lost 1 base to trimming and J lost 2 bases, with 6 bases between them. The CDR3 runs to 13 residues. The germline gives CDR1 SGHRS, CDR2 YFSETQ. The sequenced sample was PBMCs, obtained 15 days after the yellow fever booster vaccination. The chain couples TRBV5-1 to TRBJ2-5; D not certain. The receptor was derived from a man between 18 and 29 years old who received the YFV17D yellow fever vaccine. In DNA, the CDR3 is TGCGCCAGCAGCTTGTCGGCACAAGAGACCCAGTACTTC. Its protein product is CASSLSAQETQYF.